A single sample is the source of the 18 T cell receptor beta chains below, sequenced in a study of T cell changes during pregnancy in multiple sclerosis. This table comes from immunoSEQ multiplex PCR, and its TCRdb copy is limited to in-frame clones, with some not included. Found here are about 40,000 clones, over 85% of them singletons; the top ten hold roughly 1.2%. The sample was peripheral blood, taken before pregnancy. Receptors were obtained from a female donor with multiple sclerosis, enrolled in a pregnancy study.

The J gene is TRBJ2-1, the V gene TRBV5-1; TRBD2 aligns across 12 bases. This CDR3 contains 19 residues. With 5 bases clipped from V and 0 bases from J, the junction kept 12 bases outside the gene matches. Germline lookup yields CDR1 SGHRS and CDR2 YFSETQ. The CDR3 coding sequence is TGCGCCAGCAGGGAACCTGGACTAGCGGGAACCAGCTCCTACAATGAGCAGTTCTTC. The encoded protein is CASREPGLAGTSSYNEQFF.

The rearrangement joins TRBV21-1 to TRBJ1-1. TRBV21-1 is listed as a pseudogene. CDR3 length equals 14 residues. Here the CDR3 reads CASSRGGLSTEAFF. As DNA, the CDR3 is TGTGCCAGCAGCAGGGGGGGGCTATCCACTGAAGCTTTCTTT.

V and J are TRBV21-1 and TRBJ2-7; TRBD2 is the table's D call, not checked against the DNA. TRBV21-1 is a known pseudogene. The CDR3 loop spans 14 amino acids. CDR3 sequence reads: CASKHLVHLYEQYF. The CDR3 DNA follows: TGTGCCAGCAAGCATCTAGTCCATCTCTACGAGCAGTACTTC.

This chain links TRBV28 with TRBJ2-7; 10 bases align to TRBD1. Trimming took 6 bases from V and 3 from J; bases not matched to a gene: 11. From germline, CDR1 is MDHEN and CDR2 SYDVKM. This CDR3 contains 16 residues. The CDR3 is CASSSDGTGALYEQYF. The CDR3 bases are TGTGCCAGCAGCTCAGATGGGACAGGGGCCCTCTACGAGCAGTACTTC.

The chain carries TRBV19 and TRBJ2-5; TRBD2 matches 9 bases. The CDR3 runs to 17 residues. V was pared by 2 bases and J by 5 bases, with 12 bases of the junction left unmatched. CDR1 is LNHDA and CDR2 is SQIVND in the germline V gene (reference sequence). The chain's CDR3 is CASSISAGGMRTETQYF. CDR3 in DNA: TGTGCCAGTAGTATATCAGCGGGAGGCATGAGGACGGAGACCCAGTACTTC.

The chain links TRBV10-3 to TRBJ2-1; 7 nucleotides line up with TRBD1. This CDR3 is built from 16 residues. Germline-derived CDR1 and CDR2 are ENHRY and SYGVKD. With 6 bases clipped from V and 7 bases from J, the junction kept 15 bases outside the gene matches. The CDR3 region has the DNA TGTGCCATCAGGGGAACCGGGACAGTCGGTGAAAATGAGCAGTTCTTC. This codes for CAIRGTGTVGENEQFF.

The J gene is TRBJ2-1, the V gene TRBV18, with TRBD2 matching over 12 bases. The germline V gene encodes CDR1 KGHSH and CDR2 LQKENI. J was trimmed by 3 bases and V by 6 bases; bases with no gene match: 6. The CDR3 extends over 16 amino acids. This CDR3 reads CASSVRTSGIYNEQFF. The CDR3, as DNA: TGTGCCAGCTCGGTGCGGACTAGCGGGATCTACAATGAGCAGTTCTTC.

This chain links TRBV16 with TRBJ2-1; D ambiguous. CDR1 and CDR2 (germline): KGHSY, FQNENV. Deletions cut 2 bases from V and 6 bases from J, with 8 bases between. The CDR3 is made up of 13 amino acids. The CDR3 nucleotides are TGTGCCAGCAGCCAAGGCGGTACCAATGAGCAGTTCTTC. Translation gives CASSQGGTNEQFF.

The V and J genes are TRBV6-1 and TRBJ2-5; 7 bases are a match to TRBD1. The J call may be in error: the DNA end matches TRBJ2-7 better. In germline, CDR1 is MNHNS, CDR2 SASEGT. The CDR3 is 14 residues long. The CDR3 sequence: CASSEAGQLYEQYF. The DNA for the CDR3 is TGTGCCAGCAGTGAAGCGGGACAGCTTTACGAGCAGTACTTC.

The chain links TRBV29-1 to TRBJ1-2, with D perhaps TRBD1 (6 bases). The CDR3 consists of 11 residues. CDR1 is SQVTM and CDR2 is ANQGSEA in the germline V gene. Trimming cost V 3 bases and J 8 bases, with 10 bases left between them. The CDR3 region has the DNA TGCAGCGTTGATTACGGACAGGGCTACACCTTC. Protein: CSVDYGQGYTF. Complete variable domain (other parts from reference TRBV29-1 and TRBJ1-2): SAVISQKPSRDICQRGTSLTIQCQVDSQVTMMFWYRQQPGQSLTLIATANQGSEATYESGFVIDKFPISRPNLTFSTLTVSNMSPEDSSIYLCSVDYGQGYTFGSGTRLTVV.

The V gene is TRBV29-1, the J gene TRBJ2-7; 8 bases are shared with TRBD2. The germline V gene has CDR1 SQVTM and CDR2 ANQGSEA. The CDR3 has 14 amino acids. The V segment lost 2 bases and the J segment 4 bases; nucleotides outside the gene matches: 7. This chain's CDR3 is CSVELAGILYEQYF. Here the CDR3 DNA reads TGCAGCGTTGAATTAGCGGGAATTCTTTACGAGCAGTACTTC.

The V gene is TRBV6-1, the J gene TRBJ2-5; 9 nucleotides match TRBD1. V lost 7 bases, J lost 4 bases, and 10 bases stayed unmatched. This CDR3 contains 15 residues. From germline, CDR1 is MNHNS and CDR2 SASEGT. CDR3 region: CASNSQTGGGETQYF. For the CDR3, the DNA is TGTGCCAGCAACTCCCAGACAGGGGGGGGAGAGACCCAGTACTTC.

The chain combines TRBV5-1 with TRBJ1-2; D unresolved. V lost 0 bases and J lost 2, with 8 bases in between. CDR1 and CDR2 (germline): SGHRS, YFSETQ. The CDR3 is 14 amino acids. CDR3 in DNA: TGCGCCAGCAGCTTGGACGAGGGCAACTATGGCTACACCTTC. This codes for CASSLDEGNYGYTF.

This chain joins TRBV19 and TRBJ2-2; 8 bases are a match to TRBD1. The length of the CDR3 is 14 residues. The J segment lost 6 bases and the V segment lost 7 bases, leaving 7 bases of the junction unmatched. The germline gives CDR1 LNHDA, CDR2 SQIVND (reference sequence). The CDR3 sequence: CASNNGQGAGELFF. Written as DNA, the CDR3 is TGTGCCAGTAACAACGGACAGGGTGCCGGGGAGCTGTTTTTT.

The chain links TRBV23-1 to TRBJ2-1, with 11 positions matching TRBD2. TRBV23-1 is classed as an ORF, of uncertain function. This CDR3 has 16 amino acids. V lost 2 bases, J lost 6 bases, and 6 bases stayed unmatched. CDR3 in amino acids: CASSQQRLAGPNEQFF. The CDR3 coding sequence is TGCGCCAGCAGTCAACAGAGACTAGCGGGGCCCAATGAGCAGTTCTTC.

The CDR3 sequence: CASSVNQETQYF. The CDR3 region has the DNA TGTGCCAGCAGTGTTAACCAAGAGACCCAGTACTTC. The rearrangement joins TRBV6-1 to TRBJ2-5; D not certain. The CDR3 extends over 12 amino acids. Per germline, CDR1 MNHNS and CDR2 SASEGT. V was cut by 4 bases and J by 0 bases, with 3 bases left in between.

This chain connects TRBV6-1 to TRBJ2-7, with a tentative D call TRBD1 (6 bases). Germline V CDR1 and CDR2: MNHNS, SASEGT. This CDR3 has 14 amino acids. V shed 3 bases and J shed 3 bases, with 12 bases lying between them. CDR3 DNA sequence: TGTGCCAGCAGTGAGTCAGGGGTTATCTACGAGCAGTACTTC. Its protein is CASSESGVIYEQYF.

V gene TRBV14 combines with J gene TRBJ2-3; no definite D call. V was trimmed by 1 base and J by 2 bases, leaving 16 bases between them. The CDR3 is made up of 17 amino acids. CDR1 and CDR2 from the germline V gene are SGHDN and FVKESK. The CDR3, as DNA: TGTGCCAGCAGCCAAGGTCTTACTTCCATCGACACAGATACGCAGTATTTT. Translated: CASSQGLTSIDTDTQYF.